These 9 T cell receptor beta chains originate from one sample sequenced in a study of vaccination effects on CD4 cells after COVID-19. The antigens these receptors bind are not known. Following 10 days of culture, CD4+ T cells were isolated. Assay used: immunoSEQ multiplex PCR; TCRdb lists only in-frame clones, some missing. The sample shows tens of thousands of clones, approximately 67% of them seen only once. Specimen: CD4+ T cells from PBMCs cultured without peptide, collected before COVID-19 vaccination. The receptors derive from a human donor who received a COVID-19 vaccine.

The chain is built from TRBV29-1 and TRBJ1-2; no firm D call. This CDR3 comprises 13 residues. Between the trimmed V and J ends, which lost 4 bases and 8 bases, there was a span of 17 bases. Germline CDR1 is SQVTM and CDR2 is ANQGSEA. The CDR3 DNA follows: TGCAGCGTTGTCATAGTCGACGGACGGGGCTACACCTTC. It specifies CSVVIVDGRGYTF.

This chain links TRBV27 with TRBJ1-2; 7 nucleotides agree with TRBD1. The CDR3 has 18 residues. The J segment lost 0 bases and the V segment lost 3 bases, leaving 13 bases of the junction unmatched. Germline assignment: CDR1 MNHEY and CDR2 SMNVEV (reference sequence). CDR3 nucleotide sequence: TGTGCCAGCAGTTTTGGCCCTTCGACAGGGACCTCTAACTATGGCTACACCTTC. Encoded protein: CASSFGPSTGTSNYGYTF.

The chain carries TRBV12-2 and TRBJ2-1; the table's TRBD1 call for D was not verified on the DNA. TRBV12-2 is tagged as a pseudogene. The CDR3 spans 15 residues. This chain's CDR3 is CASRLRQGSHSLRFF. The CDR3 DNA follows: TGTGCAAGTCGCTTACGGCAGGGGTCCCATAGCCTTCGGTTCTTC.

This chain joins TRBV5-1 and TRBJ2-7, with 10 bases that match TRBD2. Looked up from germline, CDR1 is SGHRS and CDR2 is YFSETQ. The CDR3 covers 14 residues. V lost 4 bases, J lost 6 bases, and 7 bases stayed unmatched. In DNA form, the CDR3 reads TGCGCCAGCAGCCCGACCGCTAGCGGGGGCGAGCAGTACTTC. Residues: CASSPTASGGEQYF.

The chain carries TRBV7-9 and TRBJ2-7; no clear D. The CDR3 is 14 amino acids. The V end was cut by 1 base, the J end by 3 bases, with 10 bases between. The germline CDR1 and CDR2 sequences are SEHNR and FQNEAQ (reference sequence). CDR3: CASSLEGPHYEQYF. CDR3 coding DNA: TGTGCCAGCAGCTTAGAAGGACCCCACTACGAGCAGTACTTC.

This clone was seen only once. The rearrangement joins TRBV6-5 to TRBJ1-3; D remains ambiguous. V shed 1 base and J shed 0 bases, with 10 bases lying between them. This CDR3 comprises 16 residues. Germline V gene lookup returns CDR1 MNHEY and CDR2 SVGAGI. DNA for the CDR3: TGTGCCAGCAGTTACTGGGCCCTAACCTCTGGAAACACCATATATTTT. Translated: CASSYWALTSGNTIYF.

This chain uses TRBV6-2 or TRBV6-3 with TRBJ2-7; D gene ambiguous. Between the trimmed V and J ends, which lost 5 bases and 2 bases, there was a span of 13 bases. Germline assignment: CDR1 MNHEY and CDR2 SVGEGT. The CDR3 length is 14 residues. CDR3 DNA sequence: TGTGCCAGCAGTACCCCCCGGCAGACCTACGAGCAGTACTTC. Its translation: CASSTPRQTYEQYF.

The J gene is TRBJ2-7, the V gene TRBV6-6, with 10 bases fitting TRBD1. With 5 bases clipped from V and 3 bases from J, the junction kept 4 bases outside the gene matches. In germline, CDR1 is MNHNY, CDR2 SVGAGI (reference sequence). This CDR3 comprises 14 residues. CDR3 protein: CASSRDRGLYEQYF. As DNA, the CDR3 is TGTGCCAGCAGTCGAGACAGGGGGCTCTACGAGCAGTACTTC.

This chain joins TRBV29-1 and TRBJ2-7; TRBD2 agrees at 10 bases. The germline CDR1 and CDR2 sequences are SQVTM and ANQGSEA. The CDR3 runs 15 residues. V trimming: 3 bases; J trimming: 5 bases; junction bases outside the gene matches: 10. The CDR3 DNA sequence: TGCAGCGTTGACGGGCGAGCGGGAGGGCACAACGAGCAGTACTTC. It codes for CSVDGRAGGHNEQYF.